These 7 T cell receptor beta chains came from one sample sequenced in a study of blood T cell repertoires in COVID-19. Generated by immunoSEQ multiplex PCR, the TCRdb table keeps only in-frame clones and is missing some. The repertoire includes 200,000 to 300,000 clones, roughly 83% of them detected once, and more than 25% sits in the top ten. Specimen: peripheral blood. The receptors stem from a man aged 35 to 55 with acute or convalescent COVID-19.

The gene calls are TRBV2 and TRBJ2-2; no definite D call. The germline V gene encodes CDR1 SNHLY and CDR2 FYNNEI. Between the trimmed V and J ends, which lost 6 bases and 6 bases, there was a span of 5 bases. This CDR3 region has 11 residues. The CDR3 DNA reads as TGTGCCAGCAGGAGCGCCGGGGAGCTGTTTTTT. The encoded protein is CASRSAGELFF.

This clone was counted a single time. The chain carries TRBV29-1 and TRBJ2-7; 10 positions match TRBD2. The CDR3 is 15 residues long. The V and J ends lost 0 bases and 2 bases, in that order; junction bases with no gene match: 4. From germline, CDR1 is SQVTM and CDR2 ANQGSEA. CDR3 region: CSVEEPSGGTYEQYF. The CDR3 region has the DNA TGCAGCGTTGAAGAGCCTAGCGGGGGAACCTACGAGCAGTACTTC.

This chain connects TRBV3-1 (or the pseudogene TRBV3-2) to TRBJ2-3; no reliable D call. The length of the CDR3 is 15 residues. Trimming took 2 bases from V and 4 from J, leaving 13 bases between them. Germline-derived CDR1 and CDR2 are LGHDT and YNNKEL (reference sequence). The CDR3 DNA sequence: TGTGCCAGCAGCCAATTTTTCACAGTTTCAGATACGCAGTATTTT. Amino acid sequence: CASSQFFTVSDTQYF.

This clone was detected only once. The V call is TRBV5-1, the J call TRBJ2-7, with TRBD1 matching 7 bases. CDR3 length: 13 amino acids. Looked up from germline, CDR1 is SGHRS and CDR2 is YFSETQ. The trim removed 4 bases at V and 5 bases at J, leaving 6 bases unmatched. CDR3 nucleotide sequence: TGCGCCAGCAGCACCACAGGGGTCGACGAGCAGTACTTC. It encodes CASSTTGVDEQYF.

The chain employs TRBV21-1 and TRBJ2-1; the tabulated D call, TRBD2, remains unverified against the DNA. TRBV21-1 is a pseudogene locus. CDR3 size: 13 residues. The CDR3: CASGRIAYNEQFF. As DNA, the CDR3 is TGTGCCAGCGGAAGGATAGCGTACAATGAGCAGTTCTTC.

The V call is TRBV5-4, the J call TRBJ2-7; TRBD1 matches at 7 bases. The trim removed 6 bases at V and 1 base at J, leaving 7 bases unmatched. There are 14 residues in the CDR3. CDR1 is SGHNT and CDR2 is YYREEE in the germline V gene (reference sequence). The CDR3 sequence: CASTEMTGSYEQYF. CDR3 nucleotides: TGTGCCAGCACCGAAATGACAGGGTCCTACGAGCAGTACTTC.

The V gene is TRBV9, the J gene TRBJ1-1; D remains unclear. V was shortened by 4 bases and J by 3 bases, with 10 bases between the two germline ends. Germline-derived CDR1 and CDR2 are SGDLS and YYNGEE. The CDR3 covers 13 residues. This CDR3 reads CASSPSGYTEAFF. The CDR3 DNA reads TGTGCCAGCAGCCCCTCCGGGTACACTGAAGCTTTCTTT. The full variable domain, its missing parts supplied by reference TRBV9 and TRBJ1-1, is DSGVTQTPKHLITATGQRVTLRCSPRSGDLSVYWYQQSLDQGLQFLIQYYNGEERAKGNILERFSAQQFPDLHSELNLSSLELGDSALYFCASSPSGYTEAFFGQGTRLTVV.